Listed below are T cell receptor beta chains from one sample, sequenced in a study of cytomegalovirus exposure and HLA in healthy donors. Sequenced by immunoSEQ multiplex PCR; TCRdb stores in-frame clones only, minus some. This table has 200,000 to 250,000 clones, more than 75% appearing once. The sequenced sample consisted of PBMCs. The receptors stem from a man aged 18 to 29 in good health and CMV-seropositive. Both conserved end residues are part of each CDR3. A D gene is named only where the DNA matches it firmly. Clone size is shown for a subset of rows, as once, few, many or a class of expanded clone.

V,size,J,D,CDR3,DNA
TRBV5-1,.,TRBJ2-3,.,CASSLVARTPTDTQYF,TGCGCCAGCAGCTTGGTGGCTCGAACCCCCACAGATACGCAGTATTTT
TRBV5-1,.,TRBJ2-1,.,CASSPGRWGSSYNEQFF,TGCGCCAGCAGCCCGGGCAGGTGGGGTAGCTCCTACAATGAGCAGTTCTTC
TRBV4-3,.,TRBJ2-7,.,CASSQDMGRIYEQYF,TGCGCCAGCAGCCAGGATATGGGCAGGATCTACGAGCAGTACTTC
TRBV7-2,.,TRBJ2-7,TRBD1,CASTFDRGYEQYF,TGTGCCAGCACCTTCGACAGGGGGTACGAGCAGTACTTC
TRBV14,once,TRBJ1-1,.,CASSQSRGIGAFF,TGTGCCAGCAGCCAAAGTCGTGGGATAGGGGCTTTCTTT
TRBV30,.,TRBJ2-2,.,CAWSVKVEAGELFF,TGTGCCTGGAGTGTAAAGGTCGAGGCCGGGGAGCTGTTTTTT
TRBV6-1,.,TRBJ2-1,TRBD2,CASSEDVSGSVDEQFF,TGTGCCAGCAGTGAAGATGTTAGCGGGAGTGTCGATGAGCAGTTCTTC
TRBV5-4,.,TRBJ2-3,.,CASSGGTTDTQYF,TGTGCCAGCAGCGGCGGGACCACAGATACGCAGTATTTT
TRBV6-5,few,TRBJ2-7,TRBD1,CASSSNDRGRNEQYF,TGTGCCAGCAGTTCTAACGACAGGGGTCGGAACGAGCAGTACTTC
TRBV5-1,.,TRBJ1-2,.,CASSLATGNYGYTF,TGCGCCAGCAGCTTGGCTACAGGGAACTATGGCTACACCTTC
TRBV27,few,TRBJ2-3,TRBD2,CASSKKAGGWTDTQYF,TGTGCCAGCAGCAAAAAAGCGGGAGGTTGGACAGATACGCAGTATTTT
TRBV7-9,.,TRBJ2-7,TRBD1,CASSSLPGVQGEREQYF,TGTGCCAGCAGTTCACTCCCGGGGGTACAGGGGGAACGGGAGCAGTACTTC
TRBV5-1,.,TRBJ2-1,.,CASSLTQYNEQFF,TGCGCCAGCAGCTTGACACAGTACAATGAGCAGTTCTTC
TRBV2,.,TRBJ2-7,.,CASSGDLSEQYF,TGTGCCAGCAGTGGAGACTTATCCGAGCAGTACTTC
TRBV6-1,.,TRBJ2-5,.,CASSEGGRGGETQYF,TGTGCCAGCAGTGAAGGTGGCAGGGGGGGCGAGACCCAGTACTTC
TRBV18,.,TRBJ2-7,.,CASSLRTGQQAHEQYF,TGTGCCAGCTCACTACGAACTGGACAGCAAGCTCACGAGCAGTACTTC
TRBV27,.,TRBJ1-1,.,CASSLFFSVTAEAFF,TGTGCCAGCAGTTTATTTTTCTCAGTGACGGCTGAAGCTTTCTTT
TRBV5-1,.,TRBJ1-2,.,CASSLASQGGYGYTF,TGCGCCAGCAGCTTGGCTTCCCAGGGAGGCTATGGCTACACCTTC
TRBV4-1,.,TRBJ2-7,.,CASSQDLRFYEQYF,TGCGCCAGCAGCCAAGATTTGCGGTTCTACGAGCAGTACTTC
TRBV13,.,TRBJ2-7,.,CASSLGGYEQYF,TGTGCCAGCAGCTTAGGGGGCTACGAGCAGTACTTC
TRBV7-2,.,TRBJ2-6,.,CASRERLSGANVLTF,TGTGCCAGCAGGGAACGTCTCTCTGGGGCCAACGTCCTGACTTTC
TRBV27,.,TRBJ1-5,TRBD1,CASSSGQGLGQPQHF,TGTGCCAGCAGTTCTGGACAGGGGTTAGGTCAGCCCCAGCATTTT
TRBV6-5,.,TRBJ2-1,.,CASTKQGYEQFF,TGTGCCAGCACAAAACAGGGCTATGAGCAGTTCTTC
TRBV30,.,TRBJ2-3,.,CACRQTSTDTQYF,TGTGCCTGCCGTCAAACTAGCACAGATACGCAGTATTTT
TRBV19,once,TRBJ2-7,TRBD1,CASSIGTGGLNEQYF,TGTGCCAGTAGTATCGGGACAGGGGGCCTAAACGAGCAGTACTTC
TRBV28,.,TRBJ2-5,TRBD2,CASSSWGLAGKETQYF,TGTGCCAGCAGCAGCTGGGGACTAGCGGGGAAAGAGACCCAGTACTTC
TRBV10-3,.,TRBJ2-4,.,CAIRSPGENIQYF,TGTGCCATCAGAAGCCCTGGCGAAAACATTCAGTACTTC
TRBV11-2,.,TRBJ2-7,TRBD2,CASSLGGGAGAYEQYF,TGTGCCAGCAGCTTAGGGGGGGGAGCGGGAGCCTACGAGCAGTACTTC
TRBV2,.,TRBJ2-7,TRBD1,CASSPDRASYEQYF,TGTGCCAGCAGCCCCGACAGGGCCTCCTACGAGCAGTACTTC
TRBV4-1,.,TRBJ2-3,TRBD1,CASSQYPGQGRDTQYF,TGCGCCAGCAGCCAGTATCCGGGACAGGGGAGAGATACGCAGTATTTT
TRBV5-1,.,TRBJ2-1,.,CASSPFEGGVYNEQFF,TGCGCCAGCAGCCCCTTTGAGGGAGGAGTCTACAATGAGCAGTTCTTC
TRBV6-1,.,TRBJ1-5,.,CASSVSRGGQPQHF,TGTGCCAGCAGTGTATCTAGGGGCGGACAGCCCCAGCATTTT
TRBV5-6,once,TRBJ2-3,TRBD2,CASSFQTSTTDTQYF,TGTGCCAGCAGCTTTCAGACTAGCACTACAGATACGCAGTATTTT
TRBV18,.,TRBJ2-5,.,CASSPGAAAAETQYF,TGTGCCAGCTCACCAGGGGCGGCGGCGGCAGAGACCCAGTACTTC
TRBV6-5,few,TRBJ1-1,.,CASSYSLGGDTEAFF,TGTGCCAGCAGTTACTCGTTGGGGGGAGACACTGAAGCTTTCTTT
TRBV27,.,TRBJ2-5,TRBD2,CASSLSMGGVGETQYF,TGTGCCAGCAGTTTGAGCATGGGGGGGGTTGGGGAGACCCAGTACTTC
TRBV28,.,TRBJ1-2,.,CASSFRDYGYTF,TGTGCCAGCAGCTTCAGGGACTATGGCTACACCTTC
TRBV2,once,TRBJ1-5,.,CASSEALRTPQPQHF,TGTGCCAGCAGTGAAGCGCTTCGGACCCCGCAGCCCCAGCATTTT
TRBV10-3,.,TRBJ2-3,.,CAIRAGGTDTQYF,TGTGCCATCAGGGCAGGGGGCACAGATACGCAGTATTTT
TRBV7-9,.,TRBJ2-2,.,CASDRYGELFF,TGTGCCAGCGACCGCTACGGGGAGCTGTTTTTT
TRBV6-1,.,TRBJ1-5,.,CASSESRLYQPQHF,TGTGCCAGCAGTGAATCCAGGCTCTATCAGCCCCAGCATTTT
TRBV2,.,TRBJ1-1,.,CASSLTGQAFF,TGTGCCAGCAGCTTGACGGGCCAGGCTTTCTTT